Described below is a single T cell receptor (beta chain) sequence and its context. Its antigen is currently not known. Base qualities are not at hand, and no much larger clone is one base apart. The immunoSEQ Assay, a bias-controlled multiplex PCR, was used to amplify TCRbeta CDR3 regions from genomic DNA. On the study's bioinformatics: The number of nucleated cells in each sample was estimated by amplification of reference gene primers within the assay. To quantify the absolute abundance of each unique TCRbeta CDR3 rearrangement, sequence reads were collapsed and filtered. For each sample, productive Simpson clonality was calculated as the square root of Simpson's diversity index over productive rearrangements. TCRdb carries this immuneACCESS record with in-frame sequences only. Its versions omit some clonotypes, under half of them owing to an unresolved V gene in the studies checked, with the rest unexplained. Clonal size and the V and J genes are those of that table, whereas D and trimming came from the DNA. This sample is represented by tens of thousands of clones; approximately 85% of them were singletons. In total, the top ten clones hold under 15% of the sample.

The record originates from a study of blood T cell repertoires in COVID-19 (dated by TCRdb to between 2020 and 2021). At the level of the whole study: Collaborator samples came from the United States, Italy and Spain and covered acute and convalescent phases of COVID-19. The material from the prospective study consisted of cDNA or gDNA derived from T cells, B-cell-depleted T cells, or PBMCs. Samples were obtained from the ongoing ImmuneRACE study (first 160 participants) and from about 1,300 subjects provided by 6 global collaborators. A de-identified subject ID, COVID-19 status, age in years and sex were almost always included in the sample metadata. Where HLA class I and class II types were available, the types were taken from metadata supplied by the sample provider, not from assay-based typing. The dataset comprised deeply sampled blood TCRbeta repertoires from subjects exposed to, actively infected with, or recovered from COVID-19. The repertoires were made available in a free public database intended to serve as a resource for research on the immune response to SARS-CoV-2. Beyond this particular receptor, the publication reports: The quantity of clinical and demographic metadata differed by source and by participant and was supplied without curation.

Each collaborating institution followed its own protocols to collect whole blood in K2EDTA tubes. For TCRbeta analysis, collaborators shipped samples as frozen whole blood, isolated PBMCs, or DNA extracted from either of those sample types. Germline trimming amounts to 5 bases on V and 2 bases on J, with 3 as the count of junction bases outside the gene matches. The CDR3 sequence holds 15 residues, the cysteine and phenylalanine included. The kept DNA is CDR3 alone, 45 bases in frame from the first base. The germline V gene sets CDR1 to SGHTA and CDR2 to FQGNSA. The clonotype comes from a human donor in a cohort sampled during active COVID-19. Sequencing was performed on peripheral blood. The receptor chain draws on TRBV7-2 and TRBJ2-3, and TRBD1 aligns with 11 junction nucleotides. The nucleotide sequence reads as follows: TGTGCCAGCAGCGGGGACAGGGGGTTCACAGATACGCAGTATTTT. It codes for CASSGDRGFTDTQYF.